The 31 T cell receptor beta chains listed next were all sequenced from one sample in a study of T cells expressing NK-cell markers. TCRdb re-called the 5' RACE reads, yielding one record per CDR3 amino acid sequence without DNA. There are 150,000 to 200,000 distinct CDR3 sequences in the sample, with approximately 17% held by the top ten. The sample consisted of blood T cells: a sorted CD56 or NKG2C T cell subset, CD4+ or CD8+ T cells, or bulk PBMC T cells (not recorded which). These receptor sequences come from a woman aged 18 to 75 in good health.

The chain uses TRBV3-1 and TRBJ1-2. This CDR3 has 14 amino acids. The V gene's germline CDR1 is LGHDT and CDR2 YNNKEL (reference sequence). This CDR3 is CASSHLNREGGYTF.

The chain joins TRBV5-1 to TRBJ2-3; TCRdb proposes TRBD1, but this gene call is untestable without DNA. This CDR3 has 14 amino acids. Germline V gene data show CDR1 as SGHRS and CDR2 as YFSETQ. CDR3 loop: CASSFFRVTDTQYF. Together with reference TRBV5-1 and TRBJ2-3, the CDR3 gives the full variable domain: KAGVTQTPRYLIKTRGQQVTLSCSPISGHRSVSWYQQTPGQGLQFLFEYFSETQRNKGNFPGRFSGRQFSNSRSEMNVSTLELGDSALYLCASSFFRVTDTQYFGPGTRLTVL.

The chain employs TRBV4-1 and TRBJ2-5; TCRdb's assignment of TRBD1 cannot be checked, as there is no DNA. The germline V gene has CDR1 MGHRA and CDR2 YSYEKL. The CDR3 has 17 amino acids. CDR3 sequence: CASSPWRSGGSQETQYF.

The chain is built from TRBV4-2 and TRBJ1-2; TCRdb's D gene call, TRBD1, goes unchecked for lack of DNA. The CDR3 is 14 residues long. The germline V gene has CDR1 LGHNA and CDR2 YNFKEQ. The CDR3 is CASSHLDRNNGYTF.

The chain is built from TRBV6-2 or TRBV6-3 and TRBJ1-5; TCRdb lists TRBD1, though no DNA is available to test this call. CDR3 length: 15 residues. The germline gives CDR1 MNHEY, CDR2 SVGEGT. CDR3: CASRRDAYSNQPQHF.

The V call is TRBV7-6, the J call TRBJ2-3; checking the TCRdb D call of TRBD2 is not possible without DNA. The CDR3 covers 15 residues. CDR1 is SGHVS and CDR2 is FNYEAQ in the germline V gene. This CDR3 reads CASSLARGTADTQYF.

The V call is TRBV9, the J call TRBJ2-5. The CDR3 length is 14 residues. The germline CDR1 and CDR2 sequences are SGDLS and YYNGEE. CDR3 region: CASSVGRRGETQYF.

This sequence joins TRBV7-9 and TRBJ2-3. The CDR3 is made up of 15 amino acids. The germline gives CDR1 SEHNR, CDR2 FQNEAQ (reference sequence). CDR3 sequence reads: CASSLSVSGGGTQYF.

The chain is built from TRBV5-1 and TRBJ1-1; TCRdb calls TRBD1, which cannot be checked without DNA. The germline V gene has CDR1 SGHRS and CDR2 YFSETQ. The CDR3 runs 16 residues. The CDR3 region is CASSLESRGPNTEAFF.

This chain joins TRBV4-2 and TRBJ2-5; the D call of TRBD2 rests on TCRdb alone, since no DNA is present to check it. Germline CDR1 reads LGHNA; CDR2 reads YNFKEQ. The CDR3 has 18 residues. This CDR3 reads CASSQDLAGGLGQETQYF.

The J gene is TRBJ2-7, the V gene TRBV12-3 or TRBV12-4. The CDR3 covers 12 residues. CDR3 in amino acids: CASSFLEYEQYF.

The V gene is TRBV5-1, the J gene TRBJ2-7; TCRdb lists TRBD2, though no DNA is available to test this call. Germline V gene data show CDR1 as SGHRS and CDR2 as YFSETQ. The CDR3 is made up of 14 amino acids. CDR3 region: CASSFSGGAYEQYF.

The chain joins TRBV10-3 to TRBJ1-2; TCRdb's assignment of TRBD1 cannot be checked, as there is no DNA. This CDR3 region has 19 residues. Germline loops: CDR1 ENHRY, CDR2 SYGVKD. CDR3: CAIRDPGQGPRTLNYGYTF.

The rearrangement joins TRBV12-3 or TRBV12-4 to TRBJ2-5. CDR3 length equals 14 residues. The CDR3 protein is CASSFPSLGETQYF.

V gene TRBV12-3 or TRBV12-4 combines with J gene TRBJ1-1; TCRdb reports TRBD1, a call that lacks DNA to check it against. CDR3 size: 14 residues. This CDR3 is CASSLRQGIPEAFF.

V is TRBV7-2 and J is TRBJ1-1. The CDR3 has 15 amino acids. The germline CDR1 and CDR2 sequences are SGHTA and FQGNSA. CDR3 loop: CASSLGTSVNTEAFF.

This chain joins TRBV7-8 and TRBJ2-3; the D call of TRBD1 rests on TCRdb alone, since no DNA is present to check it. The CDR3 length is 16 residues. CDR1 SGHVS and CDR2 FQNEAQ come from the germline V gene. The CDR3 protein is CASLIRHREGTDTQYF.

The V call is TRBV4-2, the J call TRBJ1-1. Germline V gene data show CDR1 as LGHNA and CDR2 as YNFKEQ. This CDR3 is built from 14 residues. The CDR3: CASSPGRMNTEAFF.

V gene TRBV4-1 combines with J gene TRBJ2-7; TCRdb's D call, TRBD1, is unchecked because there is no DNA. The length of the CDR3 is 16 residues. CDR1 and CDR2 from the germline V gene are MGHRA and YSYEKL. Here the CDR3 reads CASSHPGQGVPYEQYF.

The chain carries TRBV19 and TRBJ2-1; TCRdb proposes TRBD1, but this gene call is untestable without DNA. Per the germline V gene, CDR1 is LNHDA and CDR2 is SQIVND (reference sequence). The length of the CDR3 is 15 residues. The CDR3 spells CASSIVSDRGNEQFF.

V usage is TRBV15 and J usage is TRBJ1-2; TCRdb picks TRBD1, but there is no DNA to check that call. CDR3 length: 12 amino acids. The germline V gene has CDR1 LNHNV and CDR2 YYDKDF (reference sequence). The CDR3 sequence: CATSMGGDGYTF.

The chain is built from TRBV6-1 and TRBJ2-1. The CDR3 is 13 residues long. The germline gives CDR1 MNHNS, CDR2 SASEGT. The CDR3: CASSRTTYNEQFF.

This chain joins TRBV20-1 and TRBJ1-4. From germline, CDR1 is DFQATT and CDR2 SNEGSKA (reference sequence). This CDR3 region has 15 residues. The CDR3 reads CSANGARGYNEKLFF.

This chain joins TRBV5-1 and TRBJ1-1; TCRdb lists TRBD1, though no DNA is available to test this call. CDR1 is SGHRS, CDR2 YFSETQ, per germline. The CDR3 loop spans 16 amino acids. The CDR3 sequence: CASSLGQGAINTEAFF. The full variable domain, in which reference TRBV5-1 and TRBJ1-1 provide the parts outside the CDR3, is KAGVTQTPRYLIKTRGQQVTLSCSPISGHRSVSWYQQTPGQGLQFLFEYFSETQRNKGNFPGRFSGRQFSNSRSEMNVSTLELGDSALYLCASSLGQGAINTEAFFGQGTRLTVV.

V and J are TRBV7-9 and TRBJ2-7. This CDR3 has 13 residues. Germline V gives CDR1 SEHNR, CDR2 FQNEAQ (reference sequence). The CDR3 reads CASSLNPSYEQYF.

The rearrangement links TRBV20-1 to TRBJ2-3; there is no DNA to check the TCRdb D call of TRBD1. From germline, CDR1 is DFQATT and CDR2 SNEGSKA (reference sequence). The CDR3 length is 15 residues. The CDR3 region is CSAREGTGITDTQYF.

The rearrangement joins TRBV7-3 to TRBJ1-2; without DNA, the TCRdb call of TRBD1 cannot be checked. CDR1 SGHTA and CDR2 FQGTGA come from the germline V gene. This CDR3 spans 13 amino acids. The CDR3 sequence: CASSKDRDQGYTF. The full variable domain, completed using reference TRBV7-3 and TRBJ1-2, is GAGVSQTPSNKVTEKGKYVELRCDPISGHTALYWYRQSLGQGPEFLIYFQGTGAADDSGLPNDRFFAVRPEGSVSTLKIQRTERGDSAVYLCASSKDRDQGYTFGSGTRLTVV.

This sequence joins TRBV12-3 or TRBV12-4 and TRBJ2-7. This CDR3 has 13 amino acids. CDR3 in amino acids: CASSLVRVSEQYF.

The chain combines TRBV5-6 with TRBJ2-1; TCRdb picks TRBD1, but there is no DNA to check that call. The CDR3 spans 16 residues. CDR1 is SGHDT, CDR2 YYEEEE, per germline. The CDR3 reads CASSSPSRGAHDEQFF.

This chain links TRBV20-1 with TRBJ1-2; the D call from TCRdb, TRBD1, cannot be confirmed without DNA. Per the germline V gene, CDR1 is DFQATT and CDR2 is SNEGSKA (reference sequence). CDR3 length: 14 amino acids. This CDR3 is CSASGEPRFNGYTF.

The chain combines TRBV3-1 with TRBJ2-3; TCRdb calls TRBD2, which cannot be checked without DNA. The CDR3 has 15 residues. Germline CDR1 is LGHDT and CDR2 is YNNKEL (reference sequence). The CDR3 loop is CASSLSSYAEDTQYF.